A single sample gave rise to the 25 T cell receptor beta chains below, sequenced in a study of blood T cell repertoires in COVID-19. Only in-frame clones appear in the TCRdb table, and some are missing; sequencing was by immunoSEQ multiplex PCR. Among 150,000 to 200,000 clones listed, 90% were seen once. Sequencing input: peripheral blood. The receptors were sampled from a man in his sixties with active or convalescent COVID-19.

The chain joins TRBV19 to TRBJ2-1; the match to TRBD2 covers 7 bases. V lost 5 bases to trimming and J lost 4 bases; unmatched junction nucleotides: 8. The germline V gene has CDR1 LNHDA and CDR2 SQIVND (reference sequence). The CDR3 length is 15 residues. The CDR3 DNA sequence: TGTGCCAGTAGTGACCAGCGGGGAAAATACAATGAGCAGTTCTTC. Its protein is CASSDQRGKYNEQFF.

The chain recombines TRBV10-3 with TRBJ2-7; 10 bases fit TRBD2. Unmatched junction bases numbered 13, after V lost 2 bases and J lost 3 bases. The germline CDR1 and CDR2 sequences are ENHRY and SYGVKD. This CDR3 contains 18 residues. The CDR3 reads CAISEPTVASGGYYEQYF. CDR3 bases: TGTGCCATCAGTGAGCCCACCGTGGCTAGCGGGGGTTACTACGAGCAGTACTTC.

The gene calls are TRBV5-1 and TRBJ1-1; 7 nucleotides line up with TRBD1. Germline CDR1 and CDR2: SGHRS and YFSETQ. The ends lost 4 bases at V and 0 bases at J; junction bases unmatched: 6. The CDR3 extends over 15 amino acids. Here the CDR3 reads CASSVTGQLNTEAFF. The CDR3 nucleotides are TGCGCCAGCAGCGTTACGGGACAGTTGAACACTGAAGCTTTCTTT.

The chain has TRBV5-1 and TRBJ2-6; TRBD2 is a possible D gene (5 bases). V was trimmed by 7 bases and J by 0 bases, leaving 8 bases between them. The CDR3 covers 14 residues. From germline, CDR1 is SGHRS and CDR2 YFSETQ. The CDR3 loop reads CASFDYSGANVLTF. The CDR3 DNA sequence: TGCGCCAGCTTCGACTACTCTGGGGCCAACGTCCTGACTTTC. Full variable domain (missing parts from reference TRBV5-1 and TRBJ2-6): KAGVTQTPRYLIKTRGQQVTLSCSPISGHRSVSWYQQTPGQGLQFLFEYFSETQRNKGNFPGRFSGRQFSNSRSEMNVSTLELGDSALYLCASFDYSGANVLTFGAGSRLTVL.

This chain joins TRBV7-2 and TRBJ1-2, with 9 bases aligning to TRBD1. Germline assignment: CDR1 SGHTA and CDR2 FQGNSA. Unmatched junction bases numbered 18, after V lost 6 bases and J lost 4 bases. The CDR3 sequence is 18 residues long. CDR3 DNA: TGTGCCAGCAGAAACCGGGACAGGGAATATTTTGAGGGCTATGGCTACACCTTC. It translates to CASRNRDREYFEGYGYTF.

This chain connects TRBV7-6 to TRBJ1-4; weak D call: TRBD1 (5 bases). The V gene's germline CDR1 is SGHVS and CDR2 FNYEAQ. V dropped 4 bases and J dropped 5 bases, with 14 bases sitting between them. This CDR3 region has 15 residues. CDR3 bases: TGTGCCAGCAGCTCCCAGGGTCTGGGCAATGAAAAACTGTTTTTT. Translated, it gives CASSSQGLGNEKLFF.

This chain connects TRBV11-2 to TRBJ2-7; 8 bases are shared with TRBD1. The CDR3 covers 17 residues. J lost 0 bases, V lost 1 base, and 8 bases had no gene match. CDR1 SGHAT and CDR2 FQNNGV come from the germline V gene. For the CDR3, the DNA is TGTGCCAGCAGCTTAGCAGGGACAGGTTTAAGCTCCTACGAGCAGTACTTC. This codes for CASSLAGTGLSSYEQYF.

This chain joins TRBV6-1 and TRBJ2-7, with D perhaps matching TRBD1 (5 bases). The CDR3 has 14 amino acids. V lost 3 bases, J lost 2 bases, and 11 bases lay in between. The V gene's germline CDR1 is MNHNS and CDR2 SASEGT. CDR3 DNA: TGTGCCAGCAGTGAGATCAGGGAACCCTACGAGCAGTACTTC. Translated: CASSEIREPYEQYF.

The chain joins TRBV11-2 to TRBJ1-1, with D hard to call. The CDR3 extends over 13 amino acids. Germline V CDR1 and CDR2: SGHAT, FQNNGV. Trimming cost V 3 bases and J 1 base, with 6 bases left between them. In nucleotides, the CDR3 is TGTGCCAGCAGCTTCGCGGCGAACACTGAAGCTTTCTTT. This sequence encodes CASSFAANTEAFF.

This sequence joins TRBV5-6 and TRBJ1-5, with D tentatively TRBD1 (6 bases). Trimming shortened V by 1 base and J by 6 bases, and 11 bases separated the two germline ends. The germline V gene encodes CDR1 SGHDT and CDR2 YYEEEE. The CDR3 covers 14 residues. CDR3 amino acids: CASSLSGVGQPQHF. The CDR3 DNA is TGTGCCAGCAGCTTGTCAGGGGTTGGTCAGCCCCAGCATTTT.

The CDR3 is CASSTTSGVAYEQYF. CDR3 coding DNA: TGTGCCAGCTCCACGACTAGCGGGGTCGCCTACGAGCAGTACTTC. The rearrangement joins TRBV18 to TRBJ2-7, with 11 bases matching TRBD2. The length of the CDR3 is 15 residues. The germline gives CDR1 KGHSH, CDR2 LQKENI. The V segment lost 6 bases and the J segment 2 bases; nucleotides outside the gene matches: 6.

The genes are TRBV7-7 and TRBJ2-5; D may be TRBD2 (6 bases). The CDR3 is made up of 15 amino acids. Germline lookup yields CDR1 SSHAT and CDR2 FNYEAQ (reference sequence). The V end lost 5 bases, the J end lost 1 base, and 14 bases lay between the germline ends. CDR3 bases: TGTGCCAGCAGCGTCCAACCGGGACTCCAAGAGACCCAGTACTTC. It encodes CASSVQPGLQETQYF.

A single count supports this clone. The rearrangement joins TRBV6-5 to TRBJ2-1, with 7 nucleotides matching TRBD1. The CDR3 loop spans 16 amino acids. The ends lost 0 bases at V and 3 bases at J; junction bases unmatched: 5. In germline, CDR1 is MNHEY, CDR2 SVGAGI. The CDR3 here is CASSYSGQGVYNEQFF. CDR3 bases: TGTGCCAGCAGTTACTCGGGGCAGGGGGTCTACAATGAGCAGTTCTTC.

This chain connects TRBV9 to TRBJ2-1, with TRBD2 matching 13 bases. The germline V gene encodes CDR1 SGDLS and CDR2 YYNGEE. V shed 0 bases and J 7 bases; nucleotides not matched to a gene: 4. The CDR3 is made up of 16 amino acids. The CDR3 reads CASSVGTSGGLNEQFF. CDR3 nucleotides: TGTGCCAGCAGCGTAGGGACTAGCGGGGGACTAAATGAGCAGTTCTTC.

The chain combines TRBV18 with TRBJ1-3; 7 bases agree with TRBD1. Per germline, CDR1 KGHSH and CDR2 LQKENI. V lost 2 bases to trimming and J lost 1 base; unmatched junction nucleotides: 5. This CDR3 spans 16 amino acids. The DNA for the CDR3 is TGTGCCAGCTCACCATTGACAGGGAAATCTGGAAACACCATATATTTT. Amino acids: CASSPLTGKSGNTIYF. Based on the CDR3 plus reference TRBV18 and TRBJ1-3, the full variable domain is NAGVMQNPRHLVRRRGQEARLRCSPMKGHSHVYWYRQLPEEGLKFMVYLQKENIIDESGMPKERFSAEFPKEGPSILRIQQVVRGDSAAYFCASSPLTGKSGNTIYFGEGSWLTVV.

This rearrangement joins TRBV3-1 (or the pseudogene TRBV3-2) to TRBJ1-3; D not certain. V lost 4 bases to trimming and J lost 4 bases, with 11 bases between them. CDR1 is LGHDT and CDR2 is YNNKEL in the germline V gene (reference sequence). CDR3 size: 14 residues. In DNA, the CDR3 is TGTGCCAGCAGCCCCCCCACCCGGGGAAACACCATATATTTT. This encodes CASSPPTRGNTIYF.

The chain is built from TRBV6-4 and TRBJ2-1; 11 bases line up with TRBD2. Germline CDR1 MRHNA, CDR2 SNTAGT. The CDR3 spans 15 residues. Losses at the gene ends were 8 bases for V and 10 bases for J; bases not matched to a gene: 13. In DNA, the CDR3 is TGTGCCAGCCTCCTTCTAGCGGGGGGTGGTTCCGAGCAGTTCTTC. It encodes CASLLLAGGGSEQFF.

The chain recombines TRBV15 with TRBJ1-2, with a possible D match to TRBD1 (5 bases). The CDR3 extends over 13 amino acids. Germline V lookup: CDR1 LNHNV, CDR2 YYDKDF (reference sequence). V gave up 9 bases and J gave up 6 bases, with 17 bases separating them. CDR3 DNA: TGTGCCACAGCTGACAGACCTCTGAATGGCTACACCTTC. It codes for CATADRPLNGYTF.

V is TRBV6-2 or TRBV6-3 and J is TRBJ1-5, with D uncertain. Per germline, CDR1 MNHEY and CDR2 SVGEGT. Between the trimmed V and J ends, which lost 3 bases and 3 bases, there was a span of 9 bases. This CDR3 has 14 amino acids. The chain's CDR3 is CASSYSDYNQPQHF. In nucleotides, the CDR3 is TGTGCCAGCAGTTATTCAGACTACAATCAGCCCCAGCATTTT.

The rearrangement joins TRBV6-1 to TRBJ2-7; TRBD2 matches at 9 bases. The germline V gene has CDR1 MNHNS and CDR2 SASEGT. V dropped 4 bases and J dropped 4; count of bases not matched to a gene: 11. This CDR3 is 16 amino acids long. In DNA form, the CDR3 reads TGTGCCAGCAGTGGACAACGTCGACTAGCGGAGTACGAGCAGTACTTC. This codes for CASSGQRRLAEYEQYF.

The V call is TRBV5-8, the J call TRBJ2-1; 8 nucleotides align to TRBD2. After removal of 1 base from V and 3 bases from J, the junction contained 6 bases not matched to a gene. Germline lookup yields CDR1 SGHTS and CDR2 YDEGEE. The length of the CDR3 is 16 residues. CDR3 DNA sequence: TGTGCCAGCAGCTTGCAGCGGGGGACCTTCTACAATGAGCAGTTCTTC. Its translation: CASSLQRGTFYNEQFF.

The chain employs TRBV19 and TRBJ2-7; 8 bases align to TRBD2. The length of the CDR3 is 16 residues. Germline values: CDR1 LNHDA, CDR2 SQIVND (reference sequence). Losses at the gene ends were 3 bases for V and 2 bases for J; bases not matched to a gene: 9. The CDR3 here is CASSIGGGGRPYEQYF. CDR3 nucleotides: TGTGCCAGTAGTATTGGAGGCGGGGGGCGGCCCTACGAGCAGTACTTC.

This chain links TRBV6-1 with TRBJ1-6; the match to TRBD1 covers 7 bases. The CDR3 totals 15 residues. Losses at the gene ends were 2 bases for V and 9 bases for J; bases not matched to a gene: 7. Germline V gene lookup returns CDR1 MNHNS and CDR2 SASEGT. In DNA form, the CDR3 reads TGTGCCAGCAGTGAAATTCTGAACAGGGGTTCACCCCTCCACTTT. Its translation is CASSEILNRGSPLHF.

This chain uses TRBV27 with TRBJ1-4, with 9 bases fitting TRBD1. The CDR3 is 18 amino acids. Per germline, CDR1 MNHEY and CDR2 SMNVEV (reference sequence). Trimming at V came to 6 bases and at J to 3 bases, leaving 14 bases not matched to a gene. The CDR3 DNA reads as TGTGCCAGCAGGAAATCCGGGACAGGGAACCCTCCTAATGAAAAACTGTTTTTT. As protein: CASRKSGTGNPPNEKLFF. The complete variable domain, with remaining parts taken from reference TRBV27 and TRBJ1-4, reads EAQVTQNPRYLITVTGKKLTVTCSQNMNHEYMSWYRQDPGLGLRQIYYSMNVEVTDKGDVPEGYKVSRKEKRNFPLILESPSPNQTSLYFCASRKSGTGNPPNEKLFFGSGTQLSVL.

V is TRBV5-1 and J is TRBJ2-1; 15 nucleotides line up with TRBD2. From germline, CDR1 is SGHRS and CDR2 YFSETQ. V shed 6 bases, J shed 4 bases, and the junction held 14 bases outside the gene matches. This CDR3 has 19 residues. The CDR3 nucleotides are TGCGCCAGCACCAGCGGCTGGACTAGCGGGAGGGTGGGGTACAATGAGCAGTTCTTC. As protein: CASTSGWTSGRVGYNEQFF.